This T cell receptor beta chain was captured by sequencing in a study of blood T cell repertoires in COVID-19. The data were produced by immunoSEQ multiplex PCR, yet TCRdb's version contains in-frame clones alone and is incomplete. This table has about 87,000 clones, around four fifths appearing once. The receptor was derived from a woman in her sixties or seventies with acute or convalescent COVID-19. Material: peripheral blood.

Here the CDR3 DNA reads TGCGCCAGCAGCTCCACCTCGGGAGGATACAATGAGCAGTTCTTC. This encodes CASSSTSGGYNEQFF. The V gene is TRBV5-1, the J gene TRBJ2-1, with 7 bases fitting TRBD2. The CDR3 totals 15 residues. The junction had 7 bases not matched to a gene; V was cut back by 3 bases and J by 4 bases. Germline assignment: CDR1 SGHRS and CDR2 YFSETQ.